This T cell receptor (beta chain) was recorded in a study of cytotoxic CD8 clonotypes in ibrutinib-treated CLL. Regarding the study as a whole: Clonality increased at ibrutinib response and stayed stable in sustained remission. At progression, however, it fell back toward baseline.

V lost 6 bases and J lost 9, with 28 bases in between. This CDR3 has 17 residues. Germline V gene sequence: CDR1 SGHVS, CDR2 FQNEAQ. Sequencing used immunoSEQ multiplex PCR; TCRdb keeps in-frame clones, though not all of them. The sample yields 130,000 or so clones, around three quarters seen once. A note on this clone: Its antigen is undetermined.

The sample here was PBMCs, taken after 12 months of ibrutinib treatment. The J gene is TRBJ2-3, the V gene TRBV7-8, with D tentatively TRBD2 (5 bases). This TCR was recovered from a human donor with chronic lymphocytic leukemia. CDR3 sequence: CASRSAALALVPGTQYF. The CDR3 DNA is TGTGCCAGCAGATCCGCTGCCCTAGCTCTTGTTCCTGGAACGCAGTATTTT.